This TCR beta chain stems from a study of molecular identifiers for immune sequencing clone quantification. Findings and caveats of the study: Clones above 20 RNA copies contained over 99% of effector molecules but under 1% of naive ones. Identical barcode-sharing TCR molecules could lead to underestimated sizes for highly expanded clones. Detectable among approximately 1 million naive cells, according to reports, was Jurkat TCR RNA spiked in from one cell.

Germline V gene lookup returns CDR1 DFQATT and CDR2 SNEGSKA (reference sequence). The V and J ends lost 3 bases and 0 bases respectively, with 11 bases between them. CDR3 size: 14 residues. This clonotype occurred many times. The target antigen is unknown. Listed TCR primers and previously described methods were used for bulk TCR libraries. TCRdb itself ran the PCR reads through MiXCR, one entry per CDR3 protein. This table has some 320,000 distinct CDR3 sequences, about 22% appearing once. Sequencing input: naive CD8+ T cells from blood, with Jurkat cell RNA spiked in. This sample's subset: FACS-sorted CD8+CD4-CCR7+CD45RA+ naive T cells. This receptor was taken from a human donor in good health. Some libraries in this study had Jurkat cell RNA spiked in. V gene TRBV20-1 combines with J gene TRBJ1-1, with TRBD1 as a possible D gene (6 bases). The CDR3 DNA follows: TGCAGTGCTAGCCTGACAGGCGTGAACACTGAAGCTTTCTTT. Translated, it gives CSASLTGVNTEAFF.